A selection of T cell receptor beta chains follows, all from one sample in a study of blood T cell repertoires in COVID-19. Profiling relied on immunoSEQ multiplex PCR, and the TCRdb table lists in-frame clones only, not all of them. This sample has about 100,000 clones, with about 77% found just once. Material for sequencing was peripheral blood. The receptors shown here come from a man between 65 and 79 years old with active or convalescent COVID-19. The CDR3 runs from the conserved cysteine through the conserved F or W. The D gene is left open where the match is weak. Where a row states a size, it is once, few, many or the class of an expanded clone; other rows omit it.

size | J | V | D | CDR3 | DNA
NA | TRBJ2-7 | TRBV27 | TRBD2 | CASSLIAGTNSYEQYF | TGTGCCAGCAGTCTAATAGCGGGGACAAACTCCTACGAGCAGTACTTC
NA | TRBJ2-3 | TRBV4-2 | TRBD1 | CASSQDTGGLIPSTDTQYF | TGTGCCAGCAGCCAAGACACAGGGGGACTGATACCTAGCACAGATACGCAGTATTTT
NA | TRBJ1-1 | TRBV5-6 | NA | CASSWHRARISGTEAFF | TGTGCCAGCAGCTGGCACAGGGCCCGCATATCGGGCACTGAAGCTTTCTTT
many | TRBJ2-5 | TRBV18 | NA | CASSPRQVETQYF | TGTGCCAGCTCACCGAGACAGGTTGAGACCCAGTACTTC
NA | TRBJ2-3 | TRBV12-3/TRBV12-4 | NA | CASSLNGADTQYF | TGTGCCAGCAGTTTAAACGGGGCAGATACGCAGTATTTT
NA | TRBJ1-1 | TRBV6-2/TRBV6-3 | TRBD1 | CASSGQALRISRNTEAFF | TGTGCCAGCAGCGGACAGGCCCTACGAATTAGCCGGAACACTGAAGCTTTCTTT
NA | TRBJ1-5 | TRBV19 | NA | CASSTATIQGSGQPQHF | TGTGCCAGTAGTACGGCCACTATACAGGGCTCCGGTCAGCCCCAGCATTTT
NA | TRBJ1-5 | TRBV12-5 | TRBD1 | CASGLITGGQPQHF | TGTGCTAGTGGTTTGATAACAGGGGGTCAGCCCCAGCATTTT
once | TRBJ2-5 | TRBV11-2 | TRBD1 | CASSPYHRGYEETQYF | TGTGCCAGCAGCCCTTACCACAGGGGTTATGAAGAGACCCAGTACTTC
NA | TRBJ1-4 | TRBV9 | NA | CASGVGATNEKLFF | TGTGCCAGCGGGGTCGGGGCAACTAATGAAAAACTGTTTTTT
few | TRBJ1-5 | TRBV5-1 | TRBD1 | CASSEGQDLNQPQHF | TGCGCCAGCAGCGAGGGACAGGATTTGAATCAGCCCCAGCATTTT
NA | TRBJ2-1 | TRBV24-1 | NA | CATSDFSGEGNEQFF | TGTGCCACCAGTGATTTCTCAGGGGAAGGCAATGAGCAGTTCTTC
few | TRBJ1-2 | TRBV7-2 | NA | CASSFAGETNYGYTF | TGTGCCAGCAGCTTCGCAGGGGAAACTAACTATGGCTACACCTTC
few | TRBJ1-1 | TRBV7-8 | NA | CASSLITTVNTEAFF | TGTGCCAGCAGCTTAATAACGACAGTGAACACTGAAGCTTTCTTT
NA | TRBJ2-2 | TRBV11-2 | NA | CASSFGSLRAGELFF | TGTGCCAGCAGCTTTGGTTCGCTCAGGGCCGGGGAGCTGTTTTTT
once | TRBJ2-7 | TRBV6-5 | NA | CASSYSGAPTYEQYF | TGTGCCAGCAGTTACTCGGGGGCCCCGACTTACGAGCAGTACTTC
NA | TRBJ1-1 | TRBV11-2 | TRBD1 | CASSLGTGGGNTEAFF | TGTGCCAGCAGCTTGGGGACAGGGGGCGGGAACACTGAAGCTTTCTTT
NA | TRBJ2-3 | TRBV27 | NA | CASSFWGRSTDTQYF | TGTGCCAGCAGTTTCTGGGGCAGGTCCACAGATACGCAGTATTTT
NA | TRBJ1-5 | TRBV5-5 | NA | CASSGGPTGQPQHF | TGTGCCAGCAGCGGGGGCCCGACGGGGCAGCCCCAGCATTTT
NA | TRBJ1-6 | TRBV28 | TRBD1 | CASKADRVRGSPLHF | TGTGCCAGCAAGGCGGACAGGGTAAGAGGTTCACCCCTCCACTTT
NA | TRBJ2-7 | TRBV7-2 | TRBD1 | CASSRDRASYEQYF | TGTGCCAGCAGCCGGGACAGGGCTTCCTACGAGCAGTACTTC
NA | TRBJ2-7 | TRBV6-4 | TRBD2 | CASSDPGAILAGIGTYEQYF | TGTGCCAGCAGTGACCCGGGAGCGATCCTAGCGGGAATAGGGACCTACGAGCAGTACTTC
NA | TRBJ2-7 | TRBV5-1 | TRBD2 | CASSLRGGLGTYEQYF | TGCGCCAGCAGCTTGAGGGGCGGACTAGGGACCTACGAGCAGTACTTC
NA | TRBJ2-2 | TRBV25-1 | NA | CASSELGGIDTGELFF | TGTGCCAGCAGTGAATTGGGGGGAATTGACACCGGGGAGCTGTTTTTT
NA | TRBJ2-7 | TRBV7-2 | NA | CASSLVYEQYF | TGTGCCAGCAGCTTAGTATACGAGCAGTACTTC
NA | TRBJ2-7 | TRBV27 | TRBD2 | CASSPGTSGVSSYEQYF | TGTGCCAGCAGCCCAGGGACTAGCGGGGTCAGCTCCTACGAGCAGTACTTC
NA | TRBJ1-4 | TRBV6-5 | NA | CASSYPSEKLFF | TGTGCCAGCAGTTACCCGAGTGAAAAACTGTTTTTT
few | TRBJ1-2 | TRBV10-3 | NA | CATTGGGILRGGYTF | TGTGCCACCACCGGCGGGGGAATCCTAAGGGGAGGCTACACCTTC
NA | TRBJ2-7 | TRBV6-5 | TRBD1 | CASHSPGQGYEQYF | TGTGCCAGCCACTCGCCGGGACAGGGCTACGAGCAGTACTTC
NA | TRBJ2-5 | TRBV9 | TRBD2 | CASSETSGNQETQYF | TGTGCCAGCAGCGAGACTAGCGGAAACCAAGAGACCCAGTACTTC
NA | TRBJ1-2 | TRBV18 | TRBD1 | CASSSGQGLEGYTF | TGTGCCAGCTCATCCGGACAGGGGCTGGAGGGCTACACCTTC
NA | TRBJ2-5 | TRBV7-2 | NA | CASSLGFLTTGQETQYF | TGTGCCAGCAGCTTAGGTTTCCTGACAACGGGACAAGAGACCCAGTACTTC
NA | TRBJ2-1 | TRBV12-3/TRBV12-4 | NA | CASSSENGEQFF | TGTGCCAGCAGTTCAGAAAACGGGGAGCAGTTCTTC
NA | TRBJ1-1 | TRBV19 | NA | CASRIQGGPSATEAFF | TGTGCCAGTAGAATACAGGGTGGCCCTTCGGCAACTGAAGCTTTCTTT
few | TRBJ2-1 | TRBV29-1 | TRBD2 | CSVEDHPLAGGNNEQFF | TGCAGCGTTGAAGATCATCCCCTAGCGGGAGGTAACAATGAGCAGTTCTTC
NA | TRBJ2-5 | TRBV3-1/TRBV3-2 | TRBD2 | CASSPDSGSSETQYF | TGTGCCAGCAGCCCGGATAGCGGGAGTTCAGAGACCCAGTACTTC
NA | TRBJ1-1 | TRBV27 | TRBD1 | CASSLSQGGTEAFF | TGTGCCAGCAGTTTATCCCAGGGGGGCACTGAAGCTTTCTTT
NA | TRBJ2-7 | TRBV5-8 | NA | CASSLGVSTGEQYF | TGTGCCAGCAGCTTGGGGGTCAGCACGGGGGAGCAGTACTTC
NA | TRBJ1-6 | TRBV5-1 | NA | CASSLRGRVVNSPLHF | TGCGCCAGCAGCTTGAGGGGCAGGGTTGTTAATTCACCCCTCCACTTT
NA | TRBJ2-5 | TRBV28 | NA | CASSPLTAGRETQYF | TGTGCCAGCAGTCCCCTAACGGCGGGGCGGGAGACCCAGTACTTC
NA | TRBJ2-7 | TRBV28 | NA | CASRPPVLGASYEQYF | TGTGCCAGCAGACCGCCCGTTCTGGGGGCCTCCTACGAGCAGTACTTC
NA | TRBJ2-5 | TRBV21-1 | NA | CASSKSPTSGQETQYF | TGTGCCAGCAGCAAATCCCCGACTAGCGGGCAAGAGACCCAGTACTTC